These T cell receptor beta chains were read from a single sample in a study of blood T cell repertoires in COVID-19. This table comes from immunoSEQ multiplex PCR, and its TCRdb copy is limited to in-frame clones, with some not included. The table includes 160,000 or so clones, roughly nine tenths detected once. The source material was peripheral blood. The receptors were gathered from a woman in her 70s with acute or convalescent COVID-19. Both conserved end residues are part of each CDR3. Fields, in order: D gene, V gene, CDR3 length, J gene, clone size, CDR3 DNA, CDR3 protein. A D gene is named only where the DNA matches it firmly. Some rows have no size entry. The others give once, few or many, or a class for an expanded clone.

d_call: TRBD1
v_call: TRBV7-2
cdr3_length: 14
j_call: TRBJ1-2
clone_size: .
cdr3_nt: TGTGCCAGCAGCTTACGACAGGGAGGCTATGGCTACACCTTC
cdr3_aa: CASSLRQGGYGYTF

d_call: TRBD1
v_call: TRBV5-8
cdr3_length: 15
j_call: TRBJ1-1
clone_size: .
cdr3_nt: TGTGCCAGCAGGTTAGCCGGGACAGTTGCCCCTGAAGCTTTCTTT
cdr3_aa: CASRLAGTVAPEAFF

d_call: .
v_call: TRBV9
cdr3_length: 15
j_call: TRBJ1-1
clone_size: .
cdr3_nt: TGTGCCAGCAGCTTCCTGAGGGACATAAACACTGAAGCTTTCTTT
cdr3_aa: CASSFLRDINTEAFF

d_call: TRBD1
v_call: TRBV7-9
cdr3_length: 17
j_call: TRBJ1-1
clone_size: .
cdr3_nt: TGTGCCAGCAGCTTATCTGTGGTGACAGGGGCTGGGACTGAAGCTTTCTTT
cdr3_aa: CASSLSVVTGAGTEAFF

d_call: TRBD1
v_call: TRBV28
cdr3_length: 15
j_call: TRBJ2-7
clone_size: .
cdr3_nt: TGTGCCAGCAGTTTAGTGGGACAGGGGGCTTACGAGCAGTACTTC
cdr3_aa: CASSLVGQGAYEQYF

d_call: TRBD1
v_call: TRBV24-1
cdr3_length: 14
j_call: TRBJ2-7
clone_size: .
cdr3_nt: TGTGCCACCAGTGATCCGGGACAGTCCTACGAGCAGTACTTC
cdr3_aa: CATSDPGQSYEQYF

d_call: TRBD1
v_call: TRBV4-1
cdr3_length: 16
j_call: TRBJ1-1
clone_size: .
cdr3_nt: TGCGCCAGCAGCCCAGGACAGGGGGCTATGAACACTGAAGCTTTCTTT
cdr3_aa: CASSPGQGAMNTEAFF

d_call: TRBD1
v_call: TRBV28
cdr3_length: 19
j_call: TRBJ1-3
clone_size: few
cdr3_nt: TGTGCCAGCAGTCCGCCCCGGGACAGGGTACAGCTTTCTGGAAACACCATATATTTT
cdr3_aa: CASSPPRDRVQLSGNTIYF

d_call: .
v_call: TRBV30
cdr3_length: 15
j_call: TRBJ2-3
clone_size: .
cdr3_nt: TGTGCCTGGACCCTGGGCGGGAACCCCACAGATACGCAGTATTTT
cdr3_aa: CAWTLGGNPTDTQYF

d_call: .
v_call: TRBV6-6
cdr3_length: 13
j_call: TRBJ1-3
clone_size: .
cdr3_nt: TGTGCCAGCACCAAGACTGCTGGAAACACCATATATTTT
cdr3_aa: CASTKTAGNTIYF

d_call: .
v_call: TRBV19
cdr3_length: 13
j_call: TRBJ2-5
clone_size: .
cdr3_nt: TGTGCCAGTTGCGGGACGGCGGAAGAGACCCAGTACTTC
cdr3_aa: CASCGTAEETQYF

d_call: TRBD2
v_call: TRBV6-2/TRBV6-3
cdr3_length: 14
j_call: TRBJ2-3
clone_size: .
cdr3_nt: TGTGCCAGCAGTAAGCGGGAGCTCGCAGATACGCAGTATTTT
cdr3_aa: CASSKRELADTQYF

d_call: .
v_call: TRBV6-2/TRBV6-3
cdr3_length: 17
j_call: TRBJ2-2
clone_size: .
cdr3_nt: TGTGCCAGCAGTTCGCTCCAAACTAGAGGGCACGCCGGGGAGCTGTTTTTT
cdr3_aa: CASSSLQTRGHAGELFF

d_call: .
v_call: TRBV24-1
cdr3_length: 16
j_call: TRBJ2-1
clone_size: .
cdr3_nt: TGTGCCACCAGTGACCCTAGTGGCCGATCCTACAATGAGCAGTTCTTC
cdr3_aa: CATSDPSGRSYNEQFF

d_call: TRBD1
v_call: TRBV7-9
cdr3_length: 18
j_call: TRBJ1-1
clone_size: once
cdr3_nt: TGTGCCAGCAGCTTAGTTCGCCCCGGGACAGGGGGCCTGACTGAAGCTTTCTTT
cdr3_aa: CASSLVRPGTGGLTEAFF

d_call: .
v_call: TRBV4-1
cdr3_length: 16
j_call: TRBJ2-1
clone_size: .
cdr3_nt: TGCGCCAGCAGCCAAGACGGCAGGGGAAGGGACAATGAGCAGTTCTTC
cdr3_aa: CASSQDGRGRDNEQFF

d_call: .
v_call: TRBV30
cdr3_length: 16
j_call: TRBJ2-2
clone_size: .
cdr3_nt: TGTGCCTGGAGCGTAAAACTAGGGACATTCACCGGGGAGCTGTTTTTT
cdr3_aa: CAWSVKLGTFTGELFF

d_call: TRBD1
v_call: TRBV3-1/TRBV3-2
cdr3_length: 20
j_call: TRBJ1-5
clone_size: .
cdr3_nt: TGTGCCAGCAGCCAAGCATGTGAGGACATCGGGACAGGAGACAATCAGCCCCAGCATTTT
cdr3_aa: CASSQACEDIGTGDNQPQHF

d_call: .
v_call: TRBV4-3
cdr3_length: 13
j_call: TRBJ1-6
clone_size: .
cdr3_nt: TGCGCCAGCAGCCAAGAGGCTGATTCACCCCTCCACTTT
cdr3_aa: CASSQEADSPLHF

d_call: TRBD2
v_call: TRBV24-1
cdr3_length: 21
j_call: TRBJ2-3
clone_size: .
cdr3_nt: TGTGCCACCAGTGATTTTCCCGGGACTAGCGGGAGGGCCGCCTACACAGATACGCAGTATTTT
cdr3_aa: CATSDFPGTSGRAAYTDTQYF

d_call: TRBD2
v_call: TRBV29-1
cdr3_length: 15
j_call: TRBJ2-1
clone_size: .
cdr3_nt: TGCAGCGTCGCACTTGGGACTAGCGGGGGCAATGAGCAGTTCTTC
cdr3_aa: CSVALGTSGGNEQFF

d_call: TRBD1
v_call: TRBV7-9
cdr3_length: 16
j_call: TRBJ2-3
clone_size: .
cdr3_nt: TGTGCCAGCAGCTTAGCGAAGACAGGGTCGAAAGATACGCAGTATTTT
cdr3_aa: CASSLAKTGSKDTQYF

d_call: .
v_call: TRBV10-3
cdr3_length: 15
j_call: TRBJ2-7
clone_size: .
cdr3_nt: TGTGCCATCAGTGCGACAGGCACGGCACTCCTCGAGCAGTACTTC
cdr3_aa: CAISATGTALLEQYF

d_call: .
v_call: TRBV27
cdr3_length: 14
j_call: TRBJ2-7
clone_size: .
cdr3_nt: TGTGCCAGCAGTACGCAATCACAGGGATACGAGCAGTACTTC
cdr3_aa: CASSTQSQGYEQYF

d_call: .
v_call: TRBV4-1
cdr3_length: 15
j_call: TRBJ1-2
clone_size: .
cdr3_nt: TGCGCCAGCAGCCAGGCCCCCGAGGACTTCTATGGCTACACCTTC
cdr3_aa: CASSQAPEDFYGYTF

d_call: TRBD1
v_call: TRBV6-2/TRBV6-3
cdr3_length: 14
j_call: TRBJ1-2
clone_size: once
cdr3_nt: TGTGCCAGCAGCCGAACGACAGGGCCCTATGGCTACACCTTC
cdr3_aa: CASSRTTGPYGYTF

d_call: .
v_call: TRBV5-6
cdr3_length: 15
j_call: TRBJ1-5
clone_size: once
cdr3_nt: TGTGCCAGCAGCTTGAGGCAGGGCGGCAATCAGCCCCAGCATTTT
cdr3_aa: CASSLRQGGNQPQHF

d_call: .
v_call: TRBV7-9
cdr3_length: 16
j_call: TRBJ1-2
clone_size: few
cdr3_nt: TGTGCCAGCAGCTTTGGTCAGGGGCCTGCTTTCTATGGCTACACCTTC
cdr3_aa: CASSFGQGPAFYGYTF

d_call: .
v_call: TRBV2
cdr3_length: 11
j_call: TRBJ2-5
clone_size: .
cdr3_nt: TGTGCCAGCGGGGGGAGAGAGACCCAGTACTTC
cdr3_aa: CASGGRETQYF

d_call: .
v_call: TRBV27
cdr3_length: 12
j_call: TRBJ1-1
clone_size: .
cdr3_nt: TGTGCCAGCAGTTTCGGGGGGTCCGAAGCTTTCTTT
cdr3_aa: CASSFGGSEAFF

d_call: TRBD1
v_call: TRBV10-3
cdr3_length: 17
j_call: TRBJ1-2
clone_size: .
cdr3_nt: TGTGCCATCAGTGAAGACGCGCGACAGGGGAGGAACTATGGCTACACCTTC
cdr3_aa: CAISEDARQGRNYGYTF

d_call: .
v_call: TRBV14
cdr3_length: 15
j_call: TRBJ1-2
clone_size: few
cdr3_nt: TGTGCCAGCAGCCAAGGTCAGAAAGTAAACTATGGCTACACCTTC
cdr3_aa: CASSQGQKVNYGYTF

d_call: TRBD1
v_call: TRBV4-1
cdr3_length: 16
j_call: TRBJ2-7
clone_size: .
cdr3_nt: TGCGCCAGCAGCCAAGAGGGACAGGGTCTTTCCTACGAGCAGTACTTC
cdr3_aa: CASSQEGQGLSYEQYF

d_call: TRBD1
v_call: TRBV10-3
cdr3_length: 18
j_call: TRBJ2-6
clone_size: once
cdr3_nt: TGTGCCATCAGTGAGTCGATGGGACAGGGGACTGGGGCCAACGTCCTGACTTTC
cdr3_aa: CAISESMGQGTGANVLTF